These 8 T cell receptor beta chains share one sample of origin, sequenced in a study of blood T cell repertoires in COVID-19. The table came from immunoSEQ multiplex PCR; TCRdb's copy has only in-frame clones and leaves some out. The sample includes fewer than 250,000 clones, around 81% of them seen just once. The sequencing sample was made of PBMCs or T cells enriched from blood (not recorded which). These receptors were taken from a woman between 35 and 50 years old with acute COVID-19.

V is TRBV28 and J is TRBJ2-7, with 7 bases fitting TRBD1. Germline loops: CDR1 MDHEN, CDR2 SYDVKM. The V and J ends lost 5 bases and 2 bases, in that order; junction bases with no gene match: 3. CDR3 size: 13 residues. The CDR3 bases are TGTGCCAGCAGTGACAGGGCACCCTACGAGCAGTACTTC. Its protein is CASSDRAPYEQYF.

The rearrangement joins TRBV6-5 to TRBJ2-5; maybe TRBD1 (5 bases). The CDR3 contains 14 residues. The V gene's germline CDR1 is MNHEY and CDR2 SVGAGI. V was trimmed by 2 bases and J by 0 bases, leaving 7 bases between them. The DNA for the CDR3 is TGTGCCAGCAGTTACGCCAGGGACCAAGAGACCCAGTACTTC. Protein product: CASSYARDQETQYF.

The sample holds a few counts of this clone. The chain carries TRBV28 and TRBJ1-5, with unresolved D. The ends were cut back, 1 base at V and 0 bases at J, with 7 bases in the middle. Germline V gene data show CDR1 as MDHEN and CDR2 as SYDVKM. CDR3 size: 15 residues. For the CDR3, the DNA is TGTGCCAGCAGTTTATACGGCGGTAGCAATCAGCCCCAGCATTTT. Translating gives CASSLYGGSNQPQHF. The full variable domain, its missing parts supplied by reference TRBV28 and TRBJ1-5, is DVKVTQSSRYLVKRTGEKVFLECVQDMDHENMFWYRQDPGLGLRLIYFSYDVKMKEKGDIPEGYSVSREKKERFSLILESASTNQTSMYLCASSLYGGSNQPQHFGDGTRLSIL.

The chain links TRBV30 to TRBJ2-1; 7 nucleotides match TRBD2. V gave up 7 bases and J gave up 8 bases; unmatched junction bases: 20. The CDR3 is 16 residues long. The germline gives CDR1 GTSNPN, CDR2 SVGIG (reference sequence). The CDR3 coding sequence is TGTGCCTTTGGTCCCCCGGGAGGCTTTGGTGTCGATGAGCAGTTCTTC. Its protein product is CAFGPPGGFGVDEQFF.

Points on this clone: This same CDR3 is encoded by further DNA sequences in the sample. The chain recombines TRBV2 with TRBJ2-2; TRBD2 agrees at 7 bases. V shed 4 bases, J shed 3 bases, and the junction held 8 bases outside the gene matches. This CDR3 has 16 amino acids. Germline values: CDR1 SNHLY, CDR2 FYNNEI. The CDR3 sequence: CASSVGGGGHTGELFF. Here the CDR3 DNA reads TGTGCCAGCAGTGTCGGTGGGGGGGGTCACACCGGGGAGCTGTTTTTT.

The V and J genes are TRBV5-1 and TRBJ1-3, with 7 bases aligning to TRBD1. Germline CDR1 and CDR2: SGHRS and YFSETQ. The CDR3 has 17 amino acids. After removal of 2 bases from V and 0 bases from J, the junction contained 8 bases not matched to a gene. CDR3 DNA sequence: TGCGCCAGCAGCTTTGGCGGGACAGCTCGCTCTGGAAACACCATATATTTT. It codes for CASSFGGTARSGNTIYF.

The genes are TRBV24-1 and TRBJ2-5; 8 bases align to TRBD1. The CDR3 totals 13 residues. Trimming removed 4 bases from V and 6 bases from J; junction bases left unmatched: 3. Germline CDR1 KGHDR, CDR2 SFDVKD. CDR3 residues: CATSDQGAKTQYF. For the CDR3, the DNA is TGTGCCACCAGTGACCAGGGGGCAAAGACCCAGTACTTC.

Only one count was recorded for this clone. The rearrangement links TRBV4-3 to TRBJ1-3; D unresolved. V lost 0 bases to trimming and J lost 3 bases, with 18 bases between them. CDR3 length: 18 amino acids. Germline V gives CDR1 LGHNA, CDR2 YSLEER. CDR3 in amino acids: CASSQDHLRGVDGNTIYF. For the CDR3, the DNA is TGCGCCAGCAGCCAAGACCACTTGAGAGGAGTAGATGGAAACACCATATATTTT.